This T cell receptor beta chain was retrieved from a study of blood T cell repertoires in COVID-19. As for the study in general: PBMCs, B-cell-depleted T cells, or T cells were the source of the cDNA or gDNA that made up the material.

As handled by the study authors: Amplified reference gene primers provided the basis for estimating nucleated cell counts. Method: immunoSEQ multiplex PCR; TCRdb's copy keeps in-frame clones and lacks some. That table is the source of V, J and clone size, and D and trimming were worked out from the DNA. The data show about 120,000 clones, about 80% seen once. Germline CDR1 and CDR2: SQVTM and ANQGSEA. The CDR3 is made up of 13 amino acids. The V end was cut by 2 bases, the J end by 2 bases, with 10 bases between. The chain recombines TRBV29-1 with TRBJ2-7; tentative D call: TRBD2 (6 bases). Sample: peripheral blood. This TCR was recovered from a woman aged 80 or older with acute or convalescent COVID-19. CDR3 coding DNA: TGCAGCGTTGAACCGACGGGGGCCTACGAGCAGTACTTC. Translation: CSVEPTGAYEQYF.